The 25 T cell receptor beta chains reported below all come from one sample, sequenced in a study of blood T cell repertoires in COVID-19. Generated by immunoSEQ multiplex PCR, the TCRdb table keeps only in-frame clones and is missing some. This sample carries nearly 350,000 clones, approximately 87% of them seen once, and the ten largest clones take more than 5%. Sequencing was performed on peripheral blood. These receptor sequences come from a woman aged 45-65 years with COVID-19, enrolled during active disease.

The chain has TRBV7-6 and TRBJ1-3; no definite D call. The CDR3 covers 16 residues. V shed 4 bases and J shed 4 bases, with 17 bases lying between them. Per germline, CDR1 SGHVS and CDR2 FNYEAQ. The CDR3 loop is CASSSEGLGKGNTIYF. CDR3 nucleotide sequence: TGTGCCAGCAGCTCAGAGGGCCTAGGGAAAGGAAACACCATATATTTT.

The chain is built from TRBV6-2 or TRBV6-3 and TRBJ1-1, with D perhaps matching TRBD1 (5 bases). The germline CDR1 and CDR2 sequences are MNHEY and SVGEGT. Trimming shortened V by 6 bases and J by 6 bases, and 20 bases separated the two germline ends. This CDR3 region has 15 residues. The chain's CDR3 is CASSLLGLADSEAFF. The CDR3 DNA reads as TGTGCCAGCAGCCTCCTGGGGCTGGCAGACTCTGAAGCTTTCTTT.

This clone was seen a handful of times. This chain links TRBV10-1 with TRBJ1-6, with D possibly matching TRBD1 (6 bases). This CDR3 is built from 15 residues. V was clipped by 3 bases and J by 5 bases, with 11 bases between them. Germline V gene lookup returns CDR1 WNHNN and CDR2 SYGVQD (reference sequence). Here the CDR3 reads CASSDGQFDNSPLHF. CDR3 bases: TGCGCCAGCAGTGACGGACAGTTTGATAATTCACCCCTCCACTTT.

This rearrangement joins TRBV5-1 to TRBJ2-5; D perhaps matches TRBD1 (5 bases). Looked up from germline, CDR1 is SGHRS and CDR2 is YFSETQ. The CDR3 totals 16 residues. Trimming took off 2 bases at V and 4 bases at J, with 18 bases between the two ends. The CDR3 sequence: CASSFGQGVLLETQYF. In DNA, the CDR3 is TGCGCCAGCAGCTTCGGTCAGGGCGTGCTTCTAGAGACCCAGTACTTC.

This clone was found once. The chain recombines TRBV11-2 with TRBJ2-7, with a possible D match to TRBD2 (5 bases). Trimming stripped 2 bases from V and 6 bases from J, with 14 bases between. Germline V gene sequence: CDR1 SGHAT, CDR2 FQNNGV. This CDR3 spans 14 amino acids. For the CDR3, the DNA is TGTGCCAGCAGCTTAAGTCCGTTGGGAGCCGAGCAGTACTTC. Translation: CASSLSPLGAEQYF.

The CDR3, as DNA: TGTGCCAGCAGCTTAGATCTAGCGGGTGGGGAGCTGTTTTTT. It codes for CASSLDLAGGELFF. This sequence joins TRBV7-2 and TRBJ2-2; 8 bases are shared with TRBD2. This CDR3 has 14 residues. The V and J ends lost 1 base and 8 bases, in that order; junction bases with no gene match: 3. Germline CDR1 reads SGHTA; CDR2 reads FQGNSA.

This clone was seen just once. The gene calls are TRBV19 and TRBJ1-1; D might be TRBD1 (6 bases). V dropped 6 bases and J dropped 3 bases, with 11 bases sitting between them. Per germline, CDR1 LNHDA and CDR2 SQIVND (reference sequence). The CDR3 spans 13 residues. The CDR3 DNA follows: TGTGCCAGTAGGAGGGGGGGGTACACTGAAGCTTTCTTT. Residues: CASRRGGYTEAFF.

This chain links TRBV30 with TRBJ1-6; D unclear. Deletions cut 0 bases from V and 10 bases from J, with 7 bases between. Germline CDR1 is GTSNPN and CDR2 is SVGIG (reference sequence). The CDR3 is made up of 12 amino acids. In DNA, the CDR3 is TGTGCCTGGAGTGTCTCAGGCTCACCCCTCCACTTT. Amino acid sequence: CAWSVSGSPLHF.

For the CDR3, the DNA is TGTGCCAGTAGTCTGGGCCGTATCAACACTGAAGCTTTCTTT. Its protein product is CASSLGRINTEAFF. The chain combines TRBV19 with TRBJ1-1; D is unclear. V was pared by 5 bases and J by 2 bases, with 12 bases between. The CDR3 is 14 residues long. Germline V lookup: CDR1 LNHDA, CDR2 SQIVND (reference sequence).

The sample holds a few counts of this clone. V usage is TRBV19 and J usage is TRBJ1-2; D gene unclear. Trimming shortened V by 1 base and J by 3 bases, and 6 bases separated the two germline ends. Per germline, CDR1 LNHDA and CDR2 SQIVND (reference sequence). There are 13 residues in the CDR3. CDR3 coding DNA: TGTGCCAGTAGTATAGCACAAGACTATGGCTACACCTTC. This translates into CASSIAQDYGYTF.

With regard to this clone: Relative to the germline gene, one junction end is altered; a read error may explain this. The CDR3 nucleotides are TGCAGCGTCGAAGGACAGGGCCCGAGCTATGGCTACACCTTC. Its translation is CSVEGQGPSYGYTF. V usage is TRBV29-1 and J usage is TRBJ1-2, with 8 bases identical to TRBD1. Looked up from germline, CDR1 is SQVTM and CDR2 is ANQGSEA. CDR3 length: 14 residues.

This chain uses TRBV30 with TRBJ1-5; D is undetermined. Germline loops: CDR1 GTSNPN, CDR2 SVGIG (reference sequence). The germline V and J ends were trimmed by 3 bases and 4 bases, with 16 bases remaining between them. The CDR3 totals 15 residues. The CDR3 is CAWRAGNLGNQPQHF. The CDR3 DNA follows: TGTGCCTGGAGGGCGGGGAACCTAGGTAATCAGCCCCAGCATTTT.

The chain employs TRBV7-9 and TRBJ2-7; 15 bases agree with TRBD2. J lost 5 bases, V lost 0 bases, and 5 bases had no gene match. There are 17 residues in the CDR3. Germline CDR1 and CDR2: SEHNR and FQNEAQ (reference sequence). CDR3 region: CASSLAGTSGRRNEQYF. CDR3 nucleotide sequence: TGTGCCAGCAGCTTAGCGGGGACTAGCGGGAGGCGCAACGAGCAGTACTTC.

DNA for the CDR3: TGTGCCAGCTCACCAAGACCTAGCGGGAGCGGCTACGAGCAGTACTTC. This translates into CASSPRPSGSGYEQYF. The rearrangement joins TRBV18 to TRBJ2-7, with 10 bases fitting TRBD2. V was pared by 2 bases and J by 3 bases, with 7 bases of the junction left unmatched. CDR1 is KGHSH, CDR2 LQKENI, per germline. The length of the CDR3 is 16 residues.

The chain carries TRBV3-1 (or the pseudogene TRBV3-2) and TRBJ1-3; TRBD1 matches at 7 bases. The CDR3 is 13 amino acids. The V and J ends lost 6 bases and 8 bases, in that order; junction bases with no gene match: 7. In germline, CDR1 is LGHDT, CDR2 YNNKEL (reference sequence). The CDR3 nucleotides read TGTGCCAGCAGACCGGGGCAGGGGGACACCATATATTTT. Translation: CASRPGQGDTIYF.

This chain joins TRBV6-6 and TRBJ2-4; D uncertain. V lost 2 bases, J lost 0 bases, and 8 bases lay in between. Germline V gives CDR1 MNHNY, CDR2 SVGAGI (reference sequence). The CDR3 totals 15 residues. CDR3 sequence (DNA): TGTGCCAGCAGTTACGAAGCGATAGCCAAAAACATTCAGTACTTC. Its translation: CASSYEAIAKNIQYF.

The gene calls are TRBV19 and TRBJ2-2, with TRBD2 matching over 8 bases. Germline V gives CDR1 LNHDA, CDR2 SQIVND (reference sequence). The V and J ends lost 6 bases and 1 base, in that order; junction bases with no gene match: 10. The CDR3 sequence is 17 residues long. The CDR3 sequence: CASSIRAGGQNTGELFF. The DNA of the CDR3 is TGTGCCAGTAGCATTCGGGCGGGAGGTCAGAACACCGGGGAGCTGTTTTTT.

The chain couples TRBV9 to TRBJ2-1; TRBD2 matches at 9 bases. CDR1 is SGDLS and CDR2 is YYNGEE in the germline V gene. The length of the CDR3 is 15 residues. J gave up 2 bases and V 8 bases, and 8 bases lay outside the gene matches. The CDR3 DNA reads TGTGCCAGTAGCTTTAGCGGGAGCCCCTACAATGAGCAGTTCTTC. This translates into CASSFSGSPYNEQFF.

The chain uses TRBV19 and TRBJ2-1; 7 nucleotides match TRBD2. This CDR3 is 15 amino acids long. Germline values: CDR1 LNHDA, CDR2 SQIVND (reference sequence). V lost 7 bases and J lost 3; bases outside the gene matches: 9. CDR3 nucleotides: TGTGCCAGTATCCCGGACGGGAGGCTCTACAATGAGCAGTTCTTC. Protein product: CASIPDGRLYNEQFF.

The genes are TRBV5-6 and TRBJ2-5, with 9 bases fitting TRBD1. Germline V gene lookup returns CDR1 SGHDT and CDR2 YYEEEE. V was clipped by 1 base and J by 4 bases; unmatched bases: 8. This CDR3 region has 16 residues. The CDR3 region has the DNA TGTGCCAGCAGCTTGTGGGTCCGGACAGGGGCAGAGACCCAGTACTTC. Translated: CASSLWVRTGAETQYF.

The chain links TRBV12-3 or TRBV12-4 to TRBJ2-1; D unclear. The V end was cut by 1 base, the J end by 4 bases, with 5 bases between. The CDR3 loop spans 13 amino acids. The CDR3 bases are TGTGCCAGCAGTTTAGTACTTTACAATGAGCAGTTCTTC. Encoded protein: CASSLVLYNEQFF.

The chain has TRBV5-1 and TRBJ2-7; 12 bases agree with TRBD2. Trimming removed 4 bases from V and 3 bases from J; junction bases left unmatched: 5. The germline gives CDR1 SGHRS, CDR2 YFSETQ. The CDR3 covers 15 residues. CDR3 DNA: TGCGCCAGCAGCCCTGGACTAGCGGGATACTACGAGCAGTACTTC. Translating it yields CASSPGLAGYYEQYF. The full variable domain, completed using reference TRBV5-1 and TRBJ2-7, is KAGVTQTPRYLIKTRGQQVTLSCSPISGHRSVSWYQQTPGQGLQFLFEYFSETQRNKGNFPGRFSGRQFSNSRSEMNVSTLELGDSALYLCASSPGLAGYYEQYFGPGTRLTVT.

V is TRBV7-9 and J is TRBJ2-1; 7 nucleotides align to TRBD1. Per the germline V gene, CDR1 is SEHNR and CDR2 is FQNEAQ (reference sequence). Trimming removed 2 bases from V and 6 bases from J; junction bases left unmatched: 10. The CDR3 is made up of 16 amino acids. CDR3 loop: CASSLRVRDSINEQFF. In DNA form, the CDR3 reads TGTGCCAGCAGCTTACGAGTTAGGGACAGCATCAATGAGCAGTTCTTC.

The chain uses TRBV21-1 and TRBJ2-1; the table gives TRBD1 as D, unverified against the DNA. TRBV21-1 is a recognized pseudogene. The CDR3 totals 18 residues. The CDR3 region has the DNA TGTGCCAGCAGCAAAGCTGGGACAGGGGGCGCATCCTACAATGAGCAGTTCTTC. It translates to CASSKAGTGGASYNEQFF.

The V call is TRBV19, the J call TRBJ1-1; 12 bases are shared with TRBD1. From germline, CDR1 is LNHDA and CDR2 SQIVND (reference sequence). The CDR3 is made up of 16 amino acids. The J segment lost 8 bases and the V segment lost 7 bases, leaving 14 bases of the junction unmatched. The CDR3 region has the DNA TGTGCCAGTAACCCGGCCGGGACAGGGGGCGCCAAGGAAGCTTTCTTT. It codes for CASNPAGTGGAKEAFF.